This entry features one TCR beta chain sequence. What this receptor recognizes is not known. Per-base quality was not reported, and no clone a single base away is much larger than it. V drops 2 bases and J drops 3 bases, leaving 14 bases in between. From the cysteine through the phenylalanine, the CDR3 covers 15 amino acids. Left in the record is the CDR3 DNA by itself, 45 bases read in frame from the first base. The germline V gene specifies ENHRY as CDR1 and SYGVKD as CDR2. Thawed unstimulated PBMCs were stained for CD3, CD4 and CD8 and FACS-sorted into CD3+CD4+ and CD3+CD8+ populations. Each of the 8 studied subjects was randomized to immunosuppression withdrawal. The Qiagen DNeasy Blood and Tissue Kit was used to isolate genomic DNA. Frozen genomic DNA underwent high-throughput TCRbeta CDR3 sequencing by immunoSEQ, including PCR amplification, mapping, bias correction and internal controls. Per the source publication's procedure: Productive rearrangements were retained, and unique TCRbeta sequences were defined by the CDR3 nucleotide sequence together with the V and J gene. For classification of a sequence as donor-reactive, at least 5-fold expansion in CFSE-low cells relative to unstimulated pre-transplant cells and a frequency of at least 0.01% were required. Per-subject minimum frequency thresholds, based on the lowest-template unstimulated sample, ensured at least 90% detection power. Jensen-Shannon divergence between the top 1000 TCRbeta sequences post- versus pre-transplant served as the measure of repertoire turnover. Changes in detection of donor-reactive sequences were tested with two-sided Fisher's exact tests. In its TCRdb copy, this immuneACCESS table keeps in-frame sequences only and misses some clones. Where compared with another copy, unresolved V genes explain less than half of these, and the others have no known cause. That table gives V, J and clone size, and the DNA gave D and trimming. For this sample there are under 60,000 clones; about 70% appear just once. About 9.7% of the sample comes from the top ten.

This sample was included in a study of T cell clones after liver transplantation (dated by TCRdb to the late 2010s). Regarding the research as a whole: ITN030ST, the source of the samples, was a randomized trial that attempted immunosuppression withdrawal within 2 years of liver transplantation. Blood samples were collected pre-transplant, then pre-randomization ahead of withdrawal, and finally post-randomization once withdrawal had either been completed or failed. Tolerance was defined as complete withdrawal of immunosuppression for at least one year without a rise in liver enzymes beyond twice the upper limit of normal. Of the eight recipients, three were HCV-positive, while the remaining recipients had been transplanted for non-autoimmune, non-viral indications. The subjects received no induction therapy and were kept on standard immunosuppression until randomization at 12-24 months post-transplant. A cohort of 8 liver transplant recipients was studied, of whom 3 were classified as tolerant and 5 as non-tolerant. As an antigen-independent comparator for donor-reactive sequences, third party-reactive TCRbeta sequences were also identified from pre-transplant MLRs. After a pre-transplant mixed lymphocyte reaction, TCRbeta sequencing was used to pinpoint donor-reactive T cell clones, which were subsequently tracked in post-transplant blood.

The full study reports these points: Once repertoire turnover was taken into account, donor-reactive detection showed a significant reduction for CD4 in 7 of 8 subjects and for CD8 in 8 of 8. In 5 of 8 subjects, circulating donor-reactive CD4 TCRbeta sequences decreased significantly after transplant, regardless of tolerance or HCV status. Without allograft tissue specimens, donor-reactive T cells may have migrated into the graft rather than being deleted. The decline in donor-reactive sequences exceeded the decline in third party-reactive sequences, suggesting partial antigen-specific deletion that was unrelated to withdrawal success. The conclusions were preliminary, being limited by small, heterogeneous patient numbers and by non-standardized post-transplant time points. Low numbers of available donor cells limited the measurable donor-reactive repertoire in a couple of subjects.

The source material was CD4+ T cells from blood, sampled at the 22-month timepoint. This clonotype was obtained from a human patient who received a liver transplant. Where a transplant has occurred, the graft donor may have supplied some of the T cells. Here the chain combines TRBV10-3 and TRBJ2-7; a tentative D match to TRBD1 spans 6 bases. The CDR3: CAISERETGHYEQYF. The DNA sequence follows: TGTGCCATCAGTGAGCGCGAGACAGGACACTACGAGCAGTACTTC.